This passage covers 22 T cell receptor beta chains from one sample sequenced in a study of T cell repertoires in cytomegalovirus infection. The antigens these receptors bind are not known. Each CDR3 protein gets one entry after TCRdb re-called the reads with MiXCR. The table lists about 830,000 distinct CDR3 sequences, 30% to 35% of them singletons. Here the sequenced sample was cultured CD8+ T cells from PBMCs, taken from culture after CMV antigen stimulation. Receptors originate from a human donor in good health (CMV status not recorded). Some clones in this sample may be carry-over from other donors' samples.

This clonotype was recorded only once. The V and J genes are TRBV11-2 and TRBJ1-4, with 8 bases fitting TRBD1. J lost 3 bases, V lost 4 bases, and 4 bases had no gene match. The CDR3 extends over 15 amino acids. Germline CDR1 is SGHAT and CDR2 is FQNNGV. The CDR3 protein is CASSSTGGSNEKLFF. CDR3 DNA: TGTGCCAGCAGCTCTACAGGGGGGTCTAATGAAAAACTGTTTTTT.

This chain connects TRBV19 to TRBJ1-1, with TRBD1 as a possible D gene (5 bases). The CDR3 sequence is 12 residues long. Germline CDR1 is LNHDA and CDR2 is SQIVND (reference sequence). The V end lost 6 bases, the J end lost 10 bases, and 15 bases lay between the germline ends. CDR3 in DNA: TGTGCCAGTAGAAGATCCGGGACCCGAGCTTTCTTT. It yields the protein CASRRSGTRAFF.

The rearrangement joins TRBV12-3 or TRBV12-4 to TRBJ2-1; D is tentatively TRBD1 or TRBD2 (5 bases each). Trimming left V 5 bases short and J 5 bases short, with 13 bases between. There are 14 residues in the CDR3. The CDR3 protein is CASSDNGANNEQFF. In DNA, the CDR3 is TGTGCCAGCAGTGATAACGGGGCCAACAATGAGCAGTTCTTC.

The CDR3 region has the DNA TGCAGCGTTGGCATGGGACTTGGAGCTTTCTTT. Residues: CSVGMGLGAFF. The gene calls are TRBV29-1 and TRBJ1-1, with D tentatively TRBD1 (5 bases). The CDR3 is made up of 11 amino acids. Germline values: CDR1 SQVTM, CDR2 ANQGSEA. Trimming removed 4 bases at V and 10 bases at J, with 13 bases between.

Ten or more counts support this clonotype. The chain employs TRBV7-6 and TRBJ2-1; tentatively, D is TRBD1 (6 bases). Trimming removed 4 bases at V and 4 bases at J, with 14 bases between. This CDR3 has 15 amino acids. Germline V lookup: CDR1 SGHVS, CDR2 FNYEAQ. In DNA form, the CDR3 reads TGTGCCAGCAGCTACAGGGATAGGGGGTACAATGAGCAGTTCTTC. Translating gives CASSYRDRGYNEQFF.

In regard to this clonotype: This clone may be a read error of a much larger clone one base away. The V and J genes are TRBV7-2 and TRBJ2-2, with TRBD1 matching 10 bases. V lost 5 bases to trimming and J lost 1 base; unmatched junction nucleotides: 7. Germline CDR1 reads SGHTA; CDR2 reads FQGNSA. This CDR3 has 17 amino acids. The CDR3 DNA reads TGTGCCAGCAGCCTGAAGACAGGGGGCGTGAACACCGGGGAGCTGTTTTTT. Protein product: CASSLKTGGVNTGELFF.

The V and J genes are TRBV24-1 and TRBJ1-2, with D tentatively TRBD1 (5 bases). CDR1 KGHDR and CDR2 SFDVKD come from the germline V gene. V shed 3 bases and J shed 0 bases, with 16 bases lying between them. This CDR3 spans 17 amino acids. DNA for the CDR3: TGTGCCACCAGTGATCGACCCGCCGACAGCTCTAACTATGGCTACACCTTC. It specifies CATSDRPADSSNYGYTF.

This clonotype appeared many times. CDR3 sequence: CASSEGSLKVSYEQYF. In DNA, the CDR3 is TGTGCCAGCAGTGAAGGTAGCCTTAAAGTCTCCTACGAGCAGTACTTC. J is TRBJ2-7 and V is TRBV6-1; D gene unclear. The CDR3 totals 16 residues. Looked up from germline, CDR1 is MNHNS and CDR2 is SASEGT. V was trimmed by 1 base and J by 0 bases, leaving 13 bases between them.

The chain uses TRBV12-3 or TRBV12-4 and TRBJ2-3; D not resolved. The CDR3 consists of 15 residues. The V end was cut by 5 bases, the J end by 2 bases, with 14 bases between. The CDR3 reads CASSPLERITDTQYF. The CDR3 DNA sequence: TGTGCCAGCAGTCCCCTTGAGAGAATCACAGATACGCAGTATTTT.

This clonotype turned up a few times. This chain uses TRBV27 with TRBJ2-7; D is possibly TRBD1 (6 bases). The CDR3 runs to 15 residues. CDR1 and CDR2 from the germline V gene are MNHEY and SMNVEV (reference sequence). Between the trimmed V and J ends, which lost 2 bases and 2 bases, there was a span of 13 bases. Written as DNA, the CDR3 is TGTGCCAGCAGTTTAACAGGGCGCGGGCCCTACGAGCAGTACGTC. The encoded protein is CASSLTGRGPYEQYV.

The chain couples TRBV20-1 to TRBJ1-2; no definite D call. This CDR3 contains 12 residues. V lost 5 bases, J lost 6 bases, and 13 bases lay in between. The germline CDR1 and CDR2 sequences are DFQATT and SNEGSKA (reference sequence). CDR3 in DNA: TGCAGTGCTCCATACATGTATCATGGCTACACCTTC. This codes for CSAPYMYHGYTF.

CDR3 in amino acids: CASSYSTGFAGATTDTQYF. CDR3 in DNA: TGTGCCAGCAGTTACTCGACGGGCTTCGCGGGGGCGACCACAGATACGCAGTATTTT. The V and J genes are TRBV6-5 and TRBJ2-3; a possible D gene is TRBD2 (7 bases). The CDR3 is 19 amino acids. Germline V gene data show CDR1 as MNHEY and CDR2 as SVGAGI. The germline V and J ends were trimmed by 0 bases and 2 bases, with 21 bases remaining between them.

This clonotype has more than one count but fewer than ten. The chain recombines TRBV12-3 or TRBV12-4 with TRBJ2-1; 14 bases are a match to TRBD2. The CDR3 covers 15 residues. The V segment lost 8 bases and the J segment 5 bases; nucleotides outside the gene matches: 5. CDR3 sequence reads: CASGLAGGLDNEQFF. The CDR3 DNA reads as TGTGCCAGCGGACTAGCGGGGGGTCTCGACAATGAGCAGTTCTTC.

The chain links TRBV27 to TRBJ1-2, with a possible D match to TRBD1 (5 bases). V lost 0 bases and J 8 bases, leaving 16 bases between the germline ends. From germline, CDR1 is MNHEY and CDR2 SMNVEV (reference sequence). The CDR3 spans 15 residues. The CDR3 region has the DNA TGTGCCAGCAGTTTATCGGGGGAAGGTTGGCAAGGCTACACCTTC. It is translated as CASSLSGEGWQGYTF.

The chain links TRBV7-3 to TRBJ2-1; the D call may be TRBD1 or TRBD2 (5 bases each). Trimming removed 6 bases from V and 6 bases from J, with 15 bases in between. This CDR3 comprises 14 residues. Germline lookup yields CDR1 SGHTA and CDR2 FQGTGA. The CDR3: CASSSTGDGNEQFF. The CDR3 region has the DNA TGTGCCAGCAGTTCCACCGGGGACGGCAATGAGCAGTTCTTC. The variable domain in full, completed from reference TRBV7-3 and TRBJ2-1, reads GAGVSQTPSNKVTEKGKYVELRCDPISGHTALYWYRQSLGQGPEFLIYFQGTGAADDSGLPNDRFFAVRPEGSVSTLKIQRTERGDSAVYLCASSSTGDGNEQFFGPGTRLTVL.

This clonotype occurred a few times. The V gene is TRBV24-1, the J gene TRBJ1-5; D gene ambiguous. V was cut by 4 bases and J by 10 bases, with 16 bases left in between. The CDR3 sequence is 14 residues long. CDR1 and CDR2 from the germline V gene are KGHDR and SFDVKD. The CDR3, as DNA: TGTGCCACCAGTGAAAGAGGGAGGTGGCCCCCCCAGCATTTT. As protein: CATSERGRWPPQHF.

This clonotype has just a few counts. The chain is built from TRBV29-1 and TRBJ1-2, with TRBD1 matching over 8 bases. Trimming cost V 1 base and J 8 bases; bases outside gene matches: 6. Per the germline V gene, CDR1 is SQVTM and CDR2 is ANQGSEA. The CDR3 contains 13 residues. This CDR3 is CSVEVTGQVGYTF. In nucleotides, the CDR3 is TGCAGCGTTGAAGTTACGGGACAGGTGGGCTACACCTTC.

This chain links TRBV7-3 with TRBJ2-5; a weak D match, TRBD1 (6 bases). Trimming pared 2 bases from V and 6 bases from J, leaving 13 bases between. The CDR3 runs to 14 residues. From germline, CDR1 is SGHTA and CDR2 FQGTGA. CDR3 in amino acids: CASSLVGQGQTQYF. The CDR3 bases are TGTGCCAGCAGCTTAGTCGGGCAGGGGCAGACCCAGTACTTC.

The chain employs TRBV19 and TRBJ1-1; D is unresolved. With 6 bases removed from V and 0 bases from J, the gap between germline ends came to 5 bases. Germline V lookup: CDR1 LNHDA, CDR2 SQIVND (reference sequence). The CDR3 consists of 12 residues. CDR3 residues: CASRNLNTEAFF. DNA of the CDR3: TGTGCCAGTAGGAATCTGAACACTGAAGCTTTCTTT.

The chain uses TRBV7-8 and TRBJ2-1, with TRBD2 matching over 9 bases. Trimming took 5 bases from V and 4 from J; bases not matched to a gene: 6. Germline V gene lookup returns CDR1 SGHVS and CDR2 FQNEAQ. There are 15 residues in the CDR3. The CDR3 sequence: CASSGSGGRYNEQFF. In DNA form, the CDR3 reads TGTGCCAGCAGCGGTAGCGGGGGCCGTTACAATGAGCAGTTCTTC.

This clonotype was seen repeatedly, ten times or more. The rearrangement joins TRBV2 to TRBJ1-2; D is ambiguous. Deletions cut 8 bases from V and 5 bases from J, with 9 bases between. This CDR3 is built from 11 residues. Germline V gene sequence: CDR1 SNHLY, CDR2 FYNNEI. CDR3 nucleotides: TGTGCCAGCCCCAGTAATTATGGCTACACCTTC. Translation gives CASPSNYGYTF.

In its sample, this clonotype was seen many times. Here the CDR3 DNA reads TGTGCCAGCACCCCAGTCCGCTTCAACTATGGCTACACCTTC. Translation: CASTPVRFNYGYTF. The rearrangement joins TRBV6-2 or TRBV6-3 to TRBJ1-2; D ambiguous. The CDR3 extends over 14 amino acids. CDR1 is MNHEY, CDR2 SVGEGT, per germline. The germline V and J ends were trimmed by 7 bases and 2 bases, with 14 bases remaining between them.